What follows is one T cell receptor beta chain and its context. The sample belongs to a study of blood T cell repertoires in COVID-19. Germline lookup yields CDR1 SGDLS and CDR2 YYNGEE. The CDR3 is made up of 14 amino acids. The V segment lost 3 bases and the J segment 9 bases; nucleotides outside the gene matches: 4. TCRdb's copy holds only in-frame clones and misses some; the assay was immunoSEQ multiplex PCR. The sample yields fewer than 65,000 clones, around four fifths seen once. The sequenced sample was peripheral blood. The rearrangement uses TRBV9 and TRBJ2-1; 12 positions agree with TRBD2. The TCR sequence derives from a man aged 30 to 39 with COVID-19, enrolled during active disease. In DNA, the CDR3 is TGTGCCAGCAGCGCGACTAGCGGGAGAGCTGAGCAGTTCTTC. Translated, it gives CASSATSGRAEQFF.